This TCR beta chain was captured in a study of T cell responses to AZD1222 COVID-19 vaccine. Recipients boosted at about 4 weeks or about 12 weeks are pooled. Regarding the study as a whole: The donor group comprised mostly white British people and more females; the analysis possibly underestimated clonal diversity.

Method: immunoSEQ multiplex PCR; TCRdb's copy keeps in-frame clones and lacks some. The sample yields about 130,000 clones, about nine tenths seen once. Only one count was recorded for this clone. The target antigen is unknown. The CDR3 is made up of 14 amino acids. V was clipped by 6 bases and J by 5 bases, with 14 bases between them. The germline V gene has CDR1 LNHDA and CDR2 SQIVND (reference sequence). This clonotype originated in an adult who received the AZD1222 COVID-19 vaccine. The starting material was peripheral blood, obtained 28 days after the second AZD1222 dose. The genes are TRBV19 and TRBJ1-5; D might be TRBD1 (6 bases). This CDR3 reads CASSAGGADQPQHF. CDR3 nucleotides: TGTGCCAGTAGCGCCGGGGGGGCAGATCAGCCCCAGCATTTT. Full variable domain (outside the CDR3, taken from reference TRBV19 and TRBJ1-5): DGGITQSPKYLFRKEGQNVTLSCEQNLNHDAMYWYRQDPGQGLRLIYYSQIVNDFQKGDIAEGYSVSREKKESFPLTVTSAQKNPTAFYLCASSAGGADQPQHFGDGTRLSIL.